This TCR beta chain appears in the sequencing data of a study of T cell responses to AZD1222 COVID-19 vaccine. This table comes from immunoSEQ multiplex PCR, and its TCRdb copy is limited to in-frame clones, with some not included. The profile shows around 120,000 clones, 87% of them singletons. The CDR3 contains 16 residues. Germline CDR1 MDHEN, CDR2 SYDVKM. The V segment lost 5 bases and the J segment 5 bases; nucleotides outside the gene matches: 9. Study-level findings and limits: The study sampled repertoires only after the peak T cell response. Baseline seropositives among AZD1222 recipients totaled only six or seven.

Note on this clone: Antigen specificity is unknown.

The V call is TRBV28, the J call TRBJ2-5; 12 positions match TRBD1. The sequence was collected from an adult who received the AZD1222 COVID-19 vaccine. The material sequenced was peripheral blood, taken 28 days after the second AZD1222 dose. Written as DNA, the CDR3 is TGTGCCAGCAGTCCGGCCGGGACAGGGGGCGAGGAGACCCAGTACTTC. It encodes CASSPAGTGGEETQYF.